Listed below are T cell receptor beta chains from one sample, sequenced in a study of blood T cells in healthy people across ages. TCRdb re-called the 5' RACE reads through MiXCR, storing one row per CDR3 protein. The sample carries roughly 800,000 distinct CDR3 sequences, 20% to 30% recorded once. The sample was also linked to a second study, of T cells of mothers and their children.

What was sequenced was blood. The source of these receptors is a boy between 5 and 17 years old in good health. The CDR3 runs from the conserved cysteine through the conserved F or W. The order of the fields is J gene, D gene, V gene, clone size, CDR3 protein, CDR3 DNA. D genes are given only for firm matches. Not every row has a clone size; where given, it reads once, few, many or a size class.

J gene: TRBJ2-1; D gene: .; V gene: TRBV5-1; clone size: .; CDR3 protein: CASSSEYEQFF; CDR3 DNA: TGCGCCAGCAGCTCGGAATATGAGCAGTTCTTC
J gene: TRBJ2-2; D gene: .; V gene: TRBV6-2/TRBV6-3; clone size: .; CDR3 protein: CASSYSQDTGELFF; CDR3 DNA: TGTGCCAGCAGTTACTCACAGGACACCGGGGAGCTGTTTTTT
J gene: TRBJ2-2; D gene: .; V gene: TRBV11-2; clone size: .; CDR3 protein: CASSLEGVGTNTGELFF; CDR3 DNA: TGTGCCAGCAGCTTAGAGGGGGTTGGGACGAACACCGGGGAGCTGTTTTTT
J gene: TRBJ2-1; D gene: .; V gene: TRBV20-1; clone size: .; CDR3 protein: CSAREQVSSYNEQFF; CDR3 DNA: TGCAGTGCTCGAGAACAGGTCAGCTCCTACAATGAGCAGTTCTTC
J gene: TRBJ2-7; D gene: .; V gene: TRBV12-3/TRBV12-4; clone size: .; CDR3 protein: CASSSAGPPHYEQYF; CDR3 DNA: TGTGCCAGCAGTTCAGCGGGTCCTCCCCATTACGAGCAGTACTTC
J gene: TRBJ1-2; D gene: .; V gene: TRBV11-2; clone size: .; CDR3 protein: CASSWSARAGYGYTF; CDR3 DNA: TGTGCCAGCAGCTGGAGCGCACGGGCAGGCTATGGCTACACCTTC
J gene: TRBJ2-7; D gene: .; V gene: TRBV2; clone size: few; CDR3 protein: CASRDFASAYEQYF; CDR3 DNA: TGTGCCAGCAGGGATTTTGCGTCGGCCTACGAGCAGTACTTC
J gene: TRBJ2-2; D gene: .; V gene: TRBV19; clone size: .; CDR3 protein: CASRGVRTDTGELFF; CDR3 DNA: TGTGCCAGTAGGGGGGTCAGGACCGACACCGGGGAGCTGTTTTTT
J gene: TRBJ2-7; D gene: .; V gene: TRBV18; clone size: .; CDR3 protein: CASSPYSGQGGYEQYF; CDR3 DNA: TGTGCCAGCTCGCCCTATTCGGGGCAGGGGGGCTACGAGCAGTACTTC
J gene: TRBJ1-2; D gene: .; V gene: TRBV7-6; clone size: few; CDR3 protein: CASSPDGLGYTF; CDR3 DNA: TGTGCCAGCAGCCCCGACGGGCTTGGCTACACCTTC
J gene: TRBJ2-7; D gene: .; V gene: TRBV12-5; clone size: .; CDR3 protein: CASGNRSSYEQYF; CDR3 DNA: TGTGCTAGTGGAAACAGAAGCTCCTACGAGCAGTACTTC
J gene: TRBJ2-7; D gene: .; V gene: TRBV29-1; clone size: .; CDR3 protein: CSVAGRMSYEQYF; CDR3 DNA: TGCAGCGTTGCGGGGCGTATGTCCTACGAGCAGTACTTC
J gene: TRBJ2-1; D gene: .; V gene: TRBV9; clone size: .; CDR3 protein: CASSVDGRRNEQFF; CDR3 DNA: TGTGCCAGCAGCGTAGACGGGAGAAGGAATGAGCAGTTCTTC
J gene: TRBJ2-5; D gene: .; V gene: TRBV4-1; clone size: .; CDR3 protein: CASSQEAALEETQYF; CDR3 DNA: TGCGCCAGCAGCCAAGAAGCGGCTCTGGAGGAGACCCAGTACTTC
J gene: TRBJ2-3; D gene: .; V gene: TRBV10-2; clone size: few; CDR3 protein: CASSDWGVTDTQYF; CDR3 DNA: TGCGCCAGCAGTGACTGGGGGGTCACAGATACGCAGTATTTT
J gene: TRBJ2-5; D gene: .; V gene: TRBV7-8; clone size: few; CDR3 protein: CASSSIPRVETQYF; CDR3 DNA: TGTGCCAGCAGCTCGATCCCCAGGGTTGAGACCCAGTACTTC
J gene: TRBJ2-1; D gene: .; V gene: TRBV7-9; clone size: few; CDR3 protein: CASSPQVTYSNEQFF; CDR3 DNA: TGTGCCAGCAGCCCCCAGGTTACCTACTCGAATGAGCAGTTCTTC
J gene: TRBJ2-5; D gene: .; V gene: TRBV20-1; clone size: .; CDR3 protein: CSANLETQYF; CDR3 DNA: TGCAGTGCTAACCTAGAGACCCAGTACTTC
J gene: TRBJ2-1; D gene: .; V gene: TRBV12-3/TRBV12-4; clone size: few; CDR3 protein: CASSFRGMEQFF; CDR3 DNA: TGTGCCAGCAGTTTTCGGGGAATGGAGCAGTTCTTC
J gene: TRBJ2-1; D gene: .; V gene: TRBV28; clone size: few; CDR3 protein: CASSSLHNSYNEQFF; CDR3 DNA: TGTGCCAGCAGTTCATTACACAATTCCTACAATGAGCAGTTCTTC
J gene: TRBJ1-1; D gene: .; V gene: TRBV3-1; clone size: few; CDR3 protein: CASSPQGISTEAFF; CDR3 DNA: TGTGCCAGCAGCCCGCAGGGGATAAGCACTGAAGCTTTCTTT
J gene: TRBJ2-1; D gene: .; V gene: TRBV6-5; clone size: .; CDR3 protein: CASSRLGHEQFF; CDR3 DNA: TGTGCCAGCAGCCGACTAGGCCATGAGCAGTTCTTC
J gene: TRBJ2-7; D gene: TRBD1; V gene: TRBV12-3/TRBV12-4; clone size: .; CDR3 protein: CASSRSSWTGQYF; CDR3 DNA: TGTGCCAGCAGCCGAAGCTCCTGGACAGGGCAGTACTTC
J gene: TRBJ2-5; D gene: .; V gene: TRBV4-1; clone size: .; CDR3 protein: CASSPEGSGPQETQYF; CDR3 DNA: TGCGCCAGCAGCCCCGAAGGGAGCGGACCGCAAGAGACCCAGTACTTC
J gene: TRBJ1-1; D gene: .; V gene: TRBV6-6; clone size: few; CDR3 protein: CASGPWKLEAFF; CDR3 DNA: TGTGCCAGCGGGCCATGGAAGTTGGAAGCTTTCTTT
J gene: TRBJ2-5; D gene: TRBD1; V gene: TRBV5-5; clone size: .; CDR3 protein: CASGSAGGTGGETQYF; CDR3 DNA: TGTGCCAGCGGGTCGGCCGGTGGGACAGGGGGCGAGACCCAGTACTTC
J gene: TRBJ2-5; D gene: .; V gene: TRBV28; clone size: .; CDR3 protein: CASFKGTLPDTQYF; CDR3 DNA: TGTGCCAGTTTTAAGGGGACACTTCCTGACACCCAGTACTTC
J gene: TRBJ2-2; D gene: .; V gene: TRBV9; clone size: few; CDR3 protein: CASSVGSGNTGELFF; CDR3 DNA: TGTGCCAGCAGCGTAGGTAGCGGAAACACCGGGGAGCTGTTTTTT
J gene: TRBJ2-7; D gene: TRBD2; V gene: TRBV7-2; clone size: few; CDR3 protein: CASAAGVEQYF; CDR3 DNA: TGTGCCAGCGCTGCGGGGGTCGAGCAGTACTTC
J gene: TRBJ1-4; D gene: .; V gene: TRBV25-1; clone size: .; CDR3 protein: CASSGRRNEKLFF; CDR3 DNA: TGTGCCAGCAGTGGCCGGCGGAATGAAAAACTGTTTTTT
J gene: TRBJ1-1; D gene: .; V gene: TRBV4-1; clone size: .; CDR3 protein: CASSQKPGLEGSTEAFF; CDR3 DNA: TGCGCCAGCAGCCAAAAACCGGGCCTTGAGGGGTCCACTGAAGCTTTCTTT
J gene: TRBJ2-5; D gene: .; V gene: TRBV11-2; clone size: .; CDR3 protein: CASSVSGAGLQYF; CDR3 DNA: TGTGCCAGCAGCGTATCGGGCGCGGGGTTACAGTACTTC
J gene: TRBJ1-1; D gene: .; V gene: TRBV12-5; clone size: few; CDR3 protein: CASRLGGRGTEAFF; CDR3 DNA: TGTGCTAGTCGACTGGGAGGGCGAGGCACTGAAGCTTTCTTT
J gene: TRBJ2-2; D gene: TRBD1; V gene: TRBV7-3; clone size: .; CDR3 protein: CASSTTGGHGELFF; CDR3 DNA: TGTGCCAGCAGCACCACAGGGGGCCACGGGGAGCTGTTTTTT
J gene: TRBJ1-1; D gene: TRBD1; V gene: TRBV7-2; clone size: few; CDR3 protein: CASSRTTGGLTEAFF; CDR3 DNA: TGTGCCAGCAGCCGAACGACAGGGGGCCTTACTGAAGCTTTCTTT
J gene: TRBJ2-1; D gene: TRBD2; V gene: TRBV29-1; clone size: many; CDR3 protein: CSLSELAGESEQFF; CDR3 DNA: TGCAGCCTCTCTGAACTAGCGGGAGAGAGTGAGCAGTTCTTC
J gene: TRBJ2-1; D gene: .; V gene: TRBV3-1; clone size: .; CDR3 protein: CASSQFARRNEQFF; CDR3 DNA: TGTGCCAGCAGCCAATTCGCACGACGTAATGAGCAGTTCTTC
J gene: TRBJ2-7; D gene: TRBD1; V gene: TRBV27; clone size: few; CDR3 protein: CASSLSGQQTEQYF; CDR3 DNA: TGTGCCAGCAGTTTATCGGGACAGCAAACCGAGCAGTACTTC
J gene: TRBJ2-1; D gene: .; V gene: TRBV11-2; clone size: .; CDR3 protein: CASSLEFLTSYNEQFF; CDR3 DNA: TGTGCCAGCAGCTTAGAGTTCCTCACCTCCTACAATGAGCAGTTCTTC
J gene: TRBJ2-7; D gene: TRBD2; V gene: TRBV5-1; clone size: .; CDR3 protein: CASSLETSGAYEQYF; CDR3 DNA: TGCGCCAGCAGCTTGGAGACTAGCGGAGCCTACGAGCAGTACTTC
J gene: TRBJ2-1; D gene: TRBD2; V gene: TRBV4-2; clone size: many; CDR3 protein: CASSQAGGSYNEQFF; CDR3 DNA: TGCGCCAGCAGCCAAGCGGGAGGCTCCTACAATGAGCAGTTCTTC
J gene: TRBJ2-3; D gene: .; V gene: TRBV20-1; clone size: .; CDR3 protein: CSATERASTDTQYF; CDR3 DNA: TGCAGTGCTACGGAGCGGGCCAGCACAGATACGCAGTATTTT
J gene: TRBJ2-7; D gene: TRBD1; V gene: TRBV28; clone size: .; CDR3 protein: CASSPDRGYVHEQYF; CDR3 DNA: TGTGCCAGCAGCCCAGACAGGGGATACGTCCACGAGCAGTACTTC
J gene: TRBJ2-3; D gene: TRBD2; V gene: TRBV5-5; clone size: .; CDR3 protein: CASSLALAGEGADTQYF; CDR3 DNA: TGTGCCAGCAGCTTGGCTCTAGCGGGGGAAGGGGCAGATACGCAGTATTTT